These T cell receptor beta chains were read from a single sample in a study of T cells in Graves' hyperthyroidism and ophthalmopathy. Using its own MiXCR run on the multiplex PCR reads, TCRdb lists one record per CDR3 protein. The sample yields more than 500,000 distinct CDR3 sequences, 16% seen once. The sample taken for sequencing was blood. These receptors were collected from a woman aged 25 to 39 with Graves' hyperthyroidism. The CDR3 runs from the conserved cysteine through the conserved F or W. D genes are given only for firm matches.

j_call: TRBJ1-2; v_call: TRBV7-2; d_call: TRBD1; cdr3_aa: CASSKRTGPLITF
j_call: TRBJ2-1; v_call: TRBV28; d_call: TRBD1; cdr3_aa: CASSFGQGSYNEQFF
j_call: TRBJ1-5; v_call: TRBV5-6; d_call: NA; cdr3_aa: CASSKGSNQPQHF
j_call: TRBJ2-1; v_call: TRBV25-1; d_call: TRBD2; cdr3_aa: CASQTSGTYSYNEQFF
j_call: TRBJ2-1; v_call: TRBV28; d_call: TRBD2; cdr3_aa: CASSTSGSGVGHEQFF
j_call: TRBJ2-5; v_call: TRBV6-5; d_call: TRBD2; cdr3_aa: CASSYWTSGILETQYF
j_call: TRBJ2-2; v_call: TRBV12-3/TRBV12-4; d_call: TRBD2; cdr3_aa: CASSSSGNTGELFF
j_call: TRBJ1-4; v_call: TRBV28; d_call: NA; cdr3_aa: CASRQGYEKLSF
j_call: TRBJ2-7; v_call: TRBV5-5; d_call: TRBD2; cdr3_aa: CASSPWAGEGYEQYF
j_call: TRBJ1-2; v_call: TRBV24-1; d_call: NA; cdr3_aa: CATSDSLSNYGYTF
j_call: TRBJ2-5; v_call: TRBV24-1; d_call: TRBD2; cdr3_aa: CAVIWCIGGRGEETQYF